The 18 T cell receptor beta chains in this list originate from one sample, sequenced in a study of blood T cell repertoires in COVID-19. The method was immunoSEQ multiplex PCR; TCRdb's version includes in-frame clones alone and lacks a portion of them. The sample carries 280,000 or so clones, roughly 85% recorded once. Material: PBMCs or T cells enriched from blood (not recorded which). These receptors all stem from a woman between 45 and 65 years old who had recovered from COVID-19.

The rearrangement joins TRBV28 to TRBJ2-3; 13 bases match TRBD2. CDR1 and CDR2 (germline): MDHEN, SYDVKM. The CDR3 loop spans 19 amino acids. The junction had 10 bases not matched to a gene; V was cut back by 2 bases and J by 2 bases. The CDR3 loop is CASSLRLAGGRLSTDTQYF. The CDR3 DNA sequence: TGTGCCAGCAGTTTACGACTAGCGGGGGGACGTCTTTCCACAGATACGCAGTATTTT.

Here the CDR3 reads CASSSPGVDEKLFF. DNA for the CDR3: TGTGCCAGCAGCTCCCCAGGGGTAGATGAAAAACTGTTTTTT. This chain links TRBV7-2 with TRBJ1-4; D perhaps matches TRBD1 (6 bases). The germline V gene has CDR1 SGHTA and CDR2 FQGNSA. Trimming shortened V by 4 bases and J by 6 bases, and 12 bases separated the two germline ends. The CDR3 sequence is 14 residues long.

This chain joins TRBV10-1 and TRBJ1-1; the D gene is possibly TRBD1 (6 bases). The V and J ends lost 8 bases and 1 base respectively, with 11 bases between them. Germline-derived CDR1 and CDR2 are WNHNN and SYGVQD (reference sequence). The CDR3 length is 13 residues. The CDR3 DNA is TGCGCCAGCCGAGGACAGTCGAACACTGAAGCTTTCTTT. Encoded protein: CASRGQSNTEAFF.

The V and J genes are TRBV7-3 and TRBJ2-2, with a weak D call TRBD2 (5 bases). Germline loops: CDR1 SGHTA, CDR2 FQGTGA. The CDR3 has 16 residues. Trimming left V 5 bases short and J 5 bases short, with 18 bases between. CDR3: CASSAFGESMTGELFF. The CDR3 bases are TGTGCCAGCAGCGCTTTTGGGGAGTCTATGACCGGGGAGCTGTTTTTT.

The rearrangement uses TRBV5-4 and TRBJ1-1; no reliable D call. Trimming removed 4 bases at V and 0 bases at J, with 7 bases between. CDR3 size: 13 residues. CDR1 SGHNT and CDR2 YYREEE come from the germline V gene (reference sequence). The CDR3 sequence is CASSHFMNTEAFF. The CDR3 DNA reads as TGTGCCAGCAGCCATTTCATGAACACTGAAGCTTTCTTT.

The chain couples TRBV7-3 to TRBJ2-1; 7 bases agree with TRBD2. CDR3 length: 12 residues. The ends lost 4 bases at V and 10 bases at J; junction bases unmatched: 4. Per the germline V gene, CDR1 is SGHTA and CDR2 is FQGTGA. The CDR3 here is CASSYPGGEQFF. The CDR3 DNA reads TGTGCCAGCAGCTACCCCGGGGGGGAGCAGTTCTTC.

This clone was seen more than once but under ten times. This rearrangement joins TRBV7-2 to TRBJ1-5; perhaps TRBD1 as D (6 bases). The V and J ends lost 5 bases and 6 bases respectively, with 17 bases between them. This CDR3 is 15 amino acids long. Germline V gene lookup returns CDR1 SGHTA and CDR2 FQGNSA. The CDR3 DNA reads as TGTGCCAGCAGCCCGGGGGGGCGGAACACTCAGCCCCAGCATTTT. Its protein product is CASSPGGRNTQPQHF.

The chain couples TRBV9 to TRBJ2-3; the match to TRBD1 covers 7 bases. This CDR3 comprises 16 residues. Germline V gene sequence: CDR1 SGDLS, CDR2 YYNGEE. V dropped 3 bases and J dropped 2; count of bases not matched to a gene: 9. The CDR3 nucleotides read TGTGCCAGCAGCGGTACTGGGGGACAGATCACAGATACGCAGTATTTT. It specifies CASSGTGGQITDTQYF.

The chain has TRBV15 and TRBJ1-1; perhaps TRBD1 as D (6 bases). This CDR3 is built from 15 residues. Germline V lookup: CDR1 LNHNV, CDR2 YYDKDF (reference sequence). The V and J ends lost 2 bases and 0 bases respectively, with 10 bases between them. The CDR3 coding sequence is TGTGCCACCAGCAGAACCGGGACACTGAACACTGAAGCTTTCTTT. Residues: CATSRTGTLNTEAFF.

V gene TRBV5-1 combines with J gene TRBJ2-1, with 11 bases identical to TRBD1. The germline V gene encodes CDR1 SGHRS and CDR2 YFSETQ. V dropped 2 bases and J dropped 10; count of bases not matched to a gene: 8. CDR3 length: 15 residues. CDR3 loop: CASSLGQGAQSEQFF. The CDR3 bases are TGCGCCAGCAGCTTAGGACAGGGGGCCCAATCGGAGCAGTTCTTC.

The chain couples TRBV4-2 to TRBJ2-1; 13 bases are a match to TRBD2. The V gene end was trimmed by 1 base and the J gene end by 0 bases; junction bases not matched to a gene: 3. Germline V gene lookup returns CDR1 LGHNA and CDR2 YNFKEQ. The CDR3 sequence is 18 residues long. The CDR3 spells CASSQGLAGGSSYNEQFF. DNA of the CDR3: TGTGCCAGCAGCCAAGGACTAGCGGGGGGTAGCTCCTACAATGAGCAGTTCTTC.

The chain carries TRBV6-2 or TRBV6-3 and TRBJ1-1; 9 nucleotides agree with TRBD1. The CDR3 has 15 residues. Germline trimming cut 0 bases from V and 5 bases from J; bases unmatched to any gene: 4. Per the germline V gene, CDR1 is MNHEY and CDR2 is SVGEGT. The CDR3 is CASSYSGQGVTEAFF. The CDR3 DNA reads TGTGCCAGCAGTTACTCGGGACAGGGCGTTACTGAAGCTTTCTTT.

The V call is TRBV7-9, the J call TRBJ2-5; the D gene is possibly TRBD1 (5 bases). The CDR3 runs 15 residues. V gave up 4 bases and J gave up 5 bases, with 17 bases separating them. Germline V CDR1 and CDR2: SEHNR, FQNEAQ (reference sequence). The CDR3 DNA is TGTGCCAGCAGCTCCTGGGTCAGGGATGGGGAGACCCAGTACTTC. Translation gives CASSSWVRDGETQYF.

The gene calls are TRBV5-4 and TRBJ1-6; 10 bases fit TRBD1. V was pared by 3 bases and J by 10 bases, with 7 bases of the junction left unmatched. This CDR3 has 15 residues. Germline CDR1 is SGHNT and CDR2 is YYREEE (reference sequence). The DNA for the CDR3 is TGTGCCAGCAGCTCCTCGGGACAGGGGATCTCACCCCTCCACTTT. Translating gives CASSSSGQGISPLHF. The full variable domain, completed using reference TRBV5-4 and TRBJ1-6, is ETGVTQSPTHLIKTRGQQVTLRCSSQSGHNTVSWYQQALGQGPQFIFQYYREEENGRGNFPPRFSGLQFPNYSSELNVNALELDDSALYLCASSSSGQGISPLHFGNGTRLTVT.

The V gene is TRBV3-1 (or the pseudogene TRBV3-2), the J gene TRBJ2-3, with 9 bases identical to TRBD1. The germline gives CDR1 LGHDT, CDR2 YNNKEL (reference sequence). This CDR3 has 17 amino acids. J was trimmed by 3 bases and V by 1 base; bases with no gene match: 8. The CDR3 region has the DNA TGTGCCAGCAGCCAAGTGGGAACCGGGACAGGGACAGATACGCAGTATTTT. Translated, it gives CASSQVGTGTGTDTQYF.

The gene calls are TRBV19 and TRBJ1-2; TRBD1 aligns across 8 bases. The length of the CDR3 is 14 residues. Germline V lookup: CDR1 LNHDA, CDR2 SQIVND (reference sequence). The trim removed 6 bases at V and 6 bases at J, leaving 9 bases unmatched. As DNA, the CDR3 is TGTGCCAGTAGGAAAGAAGGACAGGGCCATGGCTACACCTTC. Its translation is CASRKEGQGHGYTF.

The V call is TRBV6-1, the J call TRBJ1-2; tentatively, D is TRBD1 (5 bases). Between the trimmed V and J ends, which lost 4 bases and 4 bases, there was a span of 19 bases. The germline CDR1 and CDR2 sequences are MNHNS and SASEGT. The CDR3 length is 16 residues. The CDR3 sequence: CASSGYGEGWGYGYTF. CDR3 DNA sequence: TGTGCCAGCAGTGGTTACGGGGAGGGGTGGGGCTATGGCTACACCTTC.

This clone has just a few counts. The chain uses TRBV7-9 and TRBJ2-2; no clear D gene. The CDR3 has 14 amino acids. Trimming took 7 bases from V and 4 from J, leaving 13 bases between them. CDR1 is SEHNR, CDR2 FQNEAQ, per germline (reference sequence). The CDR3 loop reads CASTRSGRTGELFF. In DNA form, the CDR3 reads TGTGCCAGCACCCGCAGTGGCCGCACCGGGGAGCTGTTTTTT.